These 9 T cell receptor beta chains share one sample of origin, sequenced in a study of cytomegalovirus exposure and HLA in healthy donors. The PCR ran on 60 Vbeta and 13 Jbeta primers. TCRdb's copy holds only in-frame clones and misses some; the assay was immunoSEQ multiplex PCR. Of 200,000 or so clones listed, around 82% were seen once; the top ten hold around 0.26%. Sequencing was done on a sample of PBMCs. Receptor source: a boy younger than 18 in good health and CMV-seronegative.

This clone was detected only a few times. The rearrangement uses TRBV6-5 and TRBJ2-5; 11 bases align to TRBD1. The CDR3 consists of 15 residues. J was trimmed by 5 bases and V by 0 bases; bases with no gene match: 2. The germline gives CDR1 MNHEY, CDR2 SVGAGI. The CDR3: CASSYSRTGGETQYF. In DNA, the CDR3 is TGTGCCAGCAGTTACTCGAGGACAGGGGGCGAGACCCAGTACTTC.

About this clone itself: At one boundary the junction diverges from the germline segment, which might be a read error. The chain has TRBV7-9 and TRBJ2-3, with D tentatively TRBD1 (5 bases). Germline CDR1 reads SEHNR; CDR2 reads FQNEAQ (reference sequence). The CDR3 extends over 15 amino acids. The CDR3 reads CSSSLRYRLTDTQYF. In nucleotides, the CDR3 is TGTTCCAGCAGCCTCCGGTACAGGCTCACAGATACGCAGTATTTT.

The chain links TRBV29-1 to TRBJ2-2, with 9 bases fitting TRBD2. With V trimmed by 6 bases and J by 1 base, 3 bases remained unmatched. CDR1 and CDR2 from the germline V gene are SQVTM and ANQGSEA. The length of the CDR3 is 14 residues. CDR3 bases: TGCAGCGTCCGTAGCGGGGGGAACACCGGGGAGCTGTTTTTT. Its translation: CSVRSGGNTGELFF.

CDR3 region: CASSDPGQVIYGYTF. The CDR3 DNA is TGTGCCAGTTCAGACCCGGGACAGGTGATCTATGGCTACACCTTC. The chain couples TRBV19 to TRBJ1-2, with 8 bases that match TRBD1. Germline V gene data show CDR1 as LNHDA and CDR2 as SQIVND (reference sequence). The CDR3 sequence is 15 residues long. V lost 8 bases and J lost 4; bases outside the gene matches: 12.

The chain combines TRBV5-1 with TRBJ2-1; the match to TRBD1 covers 9 bases. The CDR3 contains 12 residues. The germline CDR1 and CDR2 sequences are SGHRS and YFSETQ. V lost 3 bases, J lost 13 bases, and 5 bases stayed unmatched. The CDR3 bases are TGCGCCAGCAGCTCGGTGGACAGGGGACAGTTCTTC. This encodes CASSSVDRGQFF.

As regards this clone: Germline and junction disagree at one end, which may indicate a read error. V usage is TRBV9 and J usage is TRBJ1-1; perhaps TRBD1 as D (6 bases). The CDR3 consists of 18 residues. The germline V gene has CDR1 SGDLS and CDR2 YYNGEE. CDR3 sequence reads: CASSGQEQGLGVAYAVRF. The CDR3 nucleotides read TGTGCCAGCAGCGGACAGGAACAGGGCCTCGGGGTCGCCTACGCGGTTCGGTTT.

The chain couples TRBV7-2 to TRBJ2-4, with D perhaps matching TRBD2 (6 bases). The CDR3 is made up of 16 amino acids. V lost 2 bases and J lost 0, with 11 bases in between. CDR1 and CDR2 from the germline V gene are SGHTA and FQGNSA. The CDR3 reads CASSLPGLLAKNIQYF. CDR3 nucleotide sequence: TGTGCCAGCAGCTTACCGGGACTTTTAGCCAAAAACATTCAGTACTTC.

The chain combines TRBV29-1 with TRBJ2-7; 8 nucleotides match TRBD2. Germline CDR1 SQVTM, CDR2 ANQGSEA. Trimming removed 4 bases from V and 3 bases from J; junction bases left unmatched: 5. This CDR3 is 13 amino acids long. The CDR3 sequence is CSVAGLALYEQYF. CDR3 sequence (DNA): TGCAGCGTTGCAGGACTAGCTCTCTACGAGCAGTACTTC.

With regard to this clone: The sample carries other DNA sequences with the same CDR3. This chain connects TRBV9 to TRBJ2-1; 7 bases match TRBD2. The CDR3 covers 15 residues. The trim removed 4 bases at V and 1 base at J, leaving 5 bases unmatched. Germline V lookup: CDR1 SGDLS, CDR2 YYNGEE. The DNA for the CDR3 is TGTGCCAGCAGCCCATCCGGGGGGTCCTACAATGAGCAGTTCTTC. As protein: CASSPSGGSYNEQFF. The entire variable domain, with the rest obtained from reference TRBV9 and TRBJ2-1, is as follows: DSGVTQTPKHLITATGQRVTLRCSPRSGDLSVYWYQQSLDQGLQFLIQYYNGEERAKGNILERFSAQQFPDLHSELNLSSLELGDSALYFCASSPSGGSYNEQFFGPGTRLTVL.